Listed below are T cell receptor beta chains from one sample, sequenced in a study of cytomegalovirus exposure and HLA in healthy donors. Using immunoSEQ multiplex PCR, the repertoire was profiled, and TCRdb retains in-frame clones only, with some absent. Here the sample spans around 150,000 clones, about three quarters being singletons. Sequenced input: PBMCs. The origin of the receptors is a woman in her fifties or sixties in good health and CMV-seropositive. The CDR3 runs from the conserved cysteine through the conserved F or W. The D gene is left open where the match is weak. Only part of the rows carry a size: once, few, many, or a class if the clone is expanded.

v_gene	j_gene	abundance	d_gene	CDR3nt	CDR3aa
TRBV29-1	TRBJ1-3	.	.	TGCAGCGTGACACAGTGGGGGCGTAACTCTGGAAACACCATATATTTT	CSVTQWGRNSGNTIYF
TRBV9	TRBJ1-1	.	TRBD1	TGTGCCAGCAGCCCCCAACCGGGACAGGGCTACACTGAAGCTTTCTTT	CASSPQPGQGYTEAFF
TRBV29-1	TRBJ2-4	.	.	TGCAGCGTCGGAACGGGCCCGGGCGGGTACATTCAGTACTTC	CSVGTGPGGYIQYF
TRBV5-4	TRBJ1-2	.	.	TGTGCCAGCAGCTCGGAGGGTAACTATGGCTACACCTTC	CASSSEGNYGYTF
TRBV6-6	TRBJ1-1	.	.	TGTGCCAGCAGTTACTTGGGACACTCCACTGAAGCTTTCTTT	CASSYLGHSTEAFF
TRBV10-1	TRBJ2-7	once	TRBD1	TGCGCCAGCAGCTCGGACAGGACTTCCTCCTACGAGCAGTACTTC	CASSSDRTSSYEQYF
TRBV9	TRBJ2-5	.	TRBD2	TGTGCCAGCAGCGTAGGGGCGGGAGTGGGAGAGACCCAGTACTTC	CASSVGAGVGETQYF
TRBV18	TRBJ2-2	.	.	TGTGCCAGCTCACCACCCAATGGTAGAACGAACACCGGGGAGCTGTTTTTT	CASSPPNGRTNTGELFF
TRBV7-6	TRBJ2-7	.	TRBD2	TGTGCCAGCAGCTTAGGGACTAGCGGGGCTGGGGAGCAGTACTTC	CASSLGTSGAGEQYF
TRBV10-3	TRBJ2-1	.	TRBD2	TGTGCCATCAGTGAGATCCCGGGACTAGCGGATATCTACAATGAGCAGTTCTTC	CAISEIPGLADIYNEQFF
TRBV28	TRBJ1-5	.	.	TGTGCCAGTGCACAGGATATCAATCAGCCCCAGCATTTT	CASAQDINQPQHF
TRBV4-3	TRBJ2-3	.	.	TGCGCCATCCGAGAGTGGGCGAACACAGATACGCAGTATTTT	CAIREWANTDTQYF
TRBV4-2	TRBJ2-7	.	TRBD2	TGTGCCAGCAGCCAAGATCTGAGCGGGATCTACGAGCAGTACTTC	CASSQDLSGIYEQYF
TRBV30	TRBJ2-3	.	TRBD1	TGTGCCTGGAGTGTACAAGGGGGCGGGGATACGCAGTATTTT	CAWSVQGGGDTQYF
TRBV7-2	TRBJ1-3	.	.	TGTGCCAGCAGCCTTACTTACAGGATTTACTCTGGAAACACCATATATTTT	CASSLTYRIYSGNTIYF